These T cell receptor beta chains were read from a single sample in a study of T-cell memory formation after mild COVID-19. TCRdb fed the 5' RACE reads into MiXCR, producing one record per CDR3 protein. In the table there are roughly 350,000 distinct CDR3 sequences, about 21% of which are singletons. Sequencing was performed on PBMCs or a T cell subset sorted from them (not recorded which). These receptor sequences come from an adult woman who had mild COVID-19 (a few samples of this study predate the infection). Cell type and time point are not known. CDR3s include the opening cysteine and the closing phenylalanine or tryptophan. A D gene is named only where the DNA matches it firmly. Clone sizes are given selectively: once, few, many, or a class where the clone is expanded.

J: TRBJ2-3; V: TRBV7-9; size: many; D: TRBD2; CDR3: CASTLAGKSTDTQYF; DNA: TGTGCCAGCACCTTAGCGGGAAAAAGCACAGATACGCAGTATTTT
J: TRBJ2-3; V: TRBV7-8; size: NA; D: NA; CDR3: CASSLTGIPDTQYF; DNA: TGTGCCAGCAGCTTAACGGGAATTCCAGATACGCAGTATTTT
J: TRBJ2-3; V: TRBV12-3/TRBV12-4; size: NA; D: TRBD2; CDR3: CASSFPRTSGTDTQYF; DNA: TGTGCCAGCAGTTTTCCCCGGACTAGCGGGACAGATACGCAGTATTTT
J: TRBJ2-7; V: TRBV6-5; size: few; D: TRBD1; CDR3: CASSSGTGGIHEQYF; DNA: TGTGCCAGCAGTTCCGGGACAGGGGGGATACACGAGCAGTACTTC
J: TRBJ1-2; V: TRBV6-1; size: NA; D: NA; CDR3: CAPGRLSAYGYTF; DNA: TGTGCCCCAGGGAGGCTGTCCGCCTATGGCTACACCTTC
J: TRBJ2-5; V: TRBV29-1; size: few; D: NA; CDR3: CSVTANRGFQETQYF; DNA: TGCAGCGTGACAGCGAATCGGGGCTTCCAAGAGACCCAGTACTTC
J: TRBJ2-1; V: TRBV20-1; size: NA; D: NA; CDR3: CSSGSLASYNEQFF; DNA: TGCAGTAGTGGTTCGCTAGCGTCCTACAATGAGCAGTTCTTC
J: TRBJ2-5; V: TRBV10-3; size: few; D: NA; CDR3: CATDGGEETQYF; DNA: TGTGCCACCGATGGAGGGGAAGAGACCCAGTACTTC
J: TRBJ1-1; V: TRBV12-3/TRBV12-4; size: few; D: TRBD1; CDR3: CASSRQGGETRAFF; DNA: TGTGCCAGCAGTCGACAGGGGGGCGAGACTCGGGCTTTCTTT
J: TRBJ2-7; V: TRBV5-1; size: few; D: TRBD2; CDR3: CASSLVASGGSGDEQYF; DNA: TGCGCCAGCAGCTTGGTGGCTAGCGGGGGCAGCGGGGACGAGCAGTACTTC
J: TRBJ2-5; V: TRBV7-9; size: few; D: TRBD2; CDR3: CASSLRTSGETQYF; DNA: TGTGCCAGCAGCCTTCGGACTAGCGGCGAGACCCAGTACTTC
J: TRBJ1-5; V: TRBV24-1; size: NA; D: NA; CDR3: CATSDLGVRQPQHF; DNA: TGTGCCACCAGTGATTTGGGGGTGCGACAGCCCCAGCATTTT
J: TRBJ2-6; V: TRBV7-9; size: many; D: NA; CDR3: CASSFRRRQGGGANVLTF; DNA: TGTGCCAGCAGCTTCAGGCGGCGGCAGGGTGGTGGGGCCAACGTCCTGACTTTC
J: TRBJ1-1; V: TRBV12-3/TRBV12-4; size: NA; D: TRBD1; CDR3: CASSTGQLNTEAFF; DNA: TGTGCCAGCAGTACGGGACAGTTGAACACTGAAGCTTTCTTT
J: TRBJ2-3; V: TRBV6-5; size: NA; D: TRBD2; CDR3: CASSLSSGSGPDTQYF; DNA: TGTGCCAGCAGTCTCTCGAGCGGGAGTGGCCCAGATACGCAGTATTTT
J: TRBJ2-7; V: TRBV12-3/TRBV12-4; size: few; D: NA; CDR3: CASSRGSVRREQYF; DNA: TGTGCCAGCAGTCGAGGGAGCGTGAGAAGGGAGCAGTACTTC
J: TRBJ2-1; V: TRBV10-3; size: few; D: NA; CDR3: CAISERESGNEQFF; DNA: TGTGCCATCAGTGAGAGGGAGTCGGGGAATGAGCAGTTCTTC
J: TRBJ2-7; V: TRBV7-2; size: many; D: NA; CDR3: CASSLAGSGLYF; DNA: TGTGCCAGCAGCTTAGCGGGATCAGGACTGTACTTC
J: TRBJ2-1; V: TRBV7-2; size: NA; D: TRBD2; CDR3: CASSLELREKLSYNEQFF; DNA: TGTGCCAGCAGCTTAGAATTGCGGGAGAAGTTGTCCTACAATGAGCAGTTCTTC
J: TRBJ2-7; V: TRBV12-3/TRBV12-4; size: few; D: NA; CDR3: CASSPTGGYEQYF; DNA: TGTGCCAGCAGTCCGACTGGGGGGTACGAGCAGTACTTC
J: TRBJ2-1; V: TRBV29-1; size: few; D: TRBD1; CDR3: CSHYGQGGSYNEQFF; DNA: TGCAGCCACTATGGACAGGGGGGGTCCTACAATGAGCAGTTCTTC
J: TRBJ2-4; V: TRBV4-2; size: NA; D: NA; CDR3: CASSQVRGAKNIQYF; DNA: TGTGCCAGCAGCCAAGTACGGGGGGCCAAAAACATTCAGTACTTC
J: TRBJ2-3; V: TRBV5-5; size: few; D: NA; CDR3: CASSPDGQYTQYF; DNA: TGTGCCAGCAGCCCCGACGGACAGTATACGCAGTATTTT
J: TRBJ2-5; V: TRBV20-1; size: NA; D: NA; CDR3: CSANRPERTQETQYF; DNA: TGCAGTGCCAACCGCCCTGAGCGGACGCAAGAGACCCAGTACTTC
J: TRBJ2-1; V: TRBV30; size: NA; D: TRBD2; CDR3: CAWSVTSGEYNEQFF; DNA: TGTGCCTGGAGTGTAACCAGCGGGGAGTACAATGAGCAGTTCTTC
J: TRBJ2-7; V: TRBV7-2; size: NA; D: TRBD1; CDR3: CASSPGGTGLYEQYF; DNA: TGTGCCAGCAGCCCCGGGGGGACAGGGCTCTACGAGCAGTACTTC
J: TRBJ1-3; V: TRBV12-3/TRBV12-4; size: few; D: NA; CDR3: CASSFRRAMIGNTIYF; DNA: TGTGCCAGCAGTTTTAGACGAGCGATGATCGGAAACACCATATATTTT
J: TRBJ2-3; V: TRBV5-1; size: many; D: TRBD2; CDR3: CASSRGLAGETDTQYF; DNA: TGCGCCAGCAGCAGGGGACTAGCGGGAGAAACAGATACGCAGTATTTT
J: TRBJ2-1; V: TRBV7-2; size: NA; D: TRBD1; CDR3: CASSLRPGTASYNEQFF; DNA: TGTGCCAGCAGCTTAAGGCCCGGGACAGCCTCCTACAATGAGCAGTTCTTC
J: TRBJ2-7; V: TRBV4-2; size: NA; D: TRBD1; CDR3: CASSPETGTYEQYF; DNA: TGTGCCAGCAGCCCCGAGACAGGGACCTACGAGCAGTACTTC
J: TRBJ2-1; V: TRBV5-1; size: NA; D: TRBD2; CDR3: CASSLISGRAGEQFF; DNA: TGCGCCAGCAGCTTGATTAGCGGGAGGGCCGGTGAGCAGTTCTTC
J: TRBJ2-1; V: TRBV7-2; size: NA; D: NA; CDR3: CASSFRIAIEQFF; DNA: TGTGCCAGCAGCTTCAGGATAGCCATTGAGCAGTTCTTC
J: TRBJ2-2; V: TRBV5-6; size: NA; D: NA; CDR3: CASRRTVLENTGELFF; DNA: TGTGCCAGCAGACGTACTGTCCTGGAAAACACCGGGGAGCTGTTTTTT
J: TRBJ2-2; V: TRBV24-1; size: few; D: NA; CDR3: CATSDRRGHTGELFF; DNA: TGTGCCACCAGTGATCGGCGGGGGCACACCGGGGAGCTGTTTTTT
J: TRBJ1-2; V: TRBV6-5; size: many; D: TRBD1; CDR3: CATQKTGRNYGYTF; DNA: TGTGCCACTCAGAAGACAGGGCGGAATTATGGCTACACCTTC
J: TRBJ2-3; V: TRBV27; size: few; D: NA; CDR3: CASSFGAPSSDTQYF; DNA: TGTGCCAGCAGTTTTGGTGCTCCCTCTTCGGATACGCAGTATTTT
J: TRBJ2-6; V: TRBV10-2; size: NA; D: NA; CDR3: CASSEFGFSGANVLTF; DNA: TGCGCCAGCAGTGAGTTCGGTTTCTCTGGGGCCAACGTCCTGACTTTC
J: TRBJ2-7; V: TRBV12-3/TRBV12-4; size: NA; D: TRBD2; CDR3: CASSYSGTSYEQYF; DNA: TGTGCCAGCAGTTATAGCGGGACCTCCTACGAGCAGTACTTC
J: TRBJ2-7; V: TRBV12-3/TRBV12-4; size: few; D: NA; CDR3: CASSLGSSLTYEQYF; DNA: TGTGCCAGCAGTTTAGGTTCCTCCCTTACCTACGAGCAGTACTTC
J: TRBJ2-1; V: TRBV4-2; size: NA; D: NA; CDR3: CASSPYGDFHNEQFF; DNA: TGTGCCAGCAGCCCCTACGGGGACTTTCACAATGAGCAGTTCTTC
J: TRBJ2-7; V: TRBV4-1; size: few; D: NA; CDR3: CASSQVPGGHYEQYF; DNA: TGCGCCAGCAGCCAAGTCCCCGGGGGCCACTACGAGCAGTACTTC
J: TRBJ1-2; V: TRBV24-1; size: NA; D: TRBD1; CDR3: CATSDPNRGGYTF; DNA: TGTGCCACCAGTGACCCAAACAGGGGTGGCTACACCTTC
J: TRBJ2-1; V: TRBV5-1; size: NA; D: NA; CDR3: CASSLEGGLGQFF; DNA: TGCGCCAGCAGCTTGGAGGGTGGTTTGGGGCAGTTCTTC
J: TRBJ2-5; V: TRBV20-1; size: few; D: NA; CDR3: CSARDRLREYATQYF; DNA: TGCAGTGCTAGAGATCGGCTCCGGGAGTACGCGACCCAGTACTTC
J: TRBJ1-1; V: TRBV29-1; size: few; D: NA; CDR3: CSVGTRGNTEAFF; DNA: TGCAGCGTTGGAACGAGAGGTAACACTGAAGCTTTCTTT
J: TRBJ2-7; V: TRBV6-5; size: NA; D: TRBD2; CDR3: CASSYGWTSGSYEQYF; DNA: TGTGCCAGCAGTTACGGGTGGACTAGCGGTTCCTACGAGCAGTACTTC